Given below is one T cell receptor (beta chain) in context. Antigen specificity is unknown. The data were obtained in a study of vaccination and CD4 T cells after COVID-19. The CDR3 contains 14 residues. CDR1 is DFQATT and CDR2 is SNEGSKA in the germline V gene (reference sequence). Trimming removed 4 bases at V and 2 bases at J, with 13 bases between. Indicated treatment: 10-day PBMC culture with coronavirus spike peptide pools or control peptides (ViraFEST assay). Cells were cultured for more than eight days, and then CD4+ T cells were isolated by negative selection. Sequencing of the DNA from cultured CD4+ T cells was carried out with the Oncomine TCR Beta short-read assay. TCRdb independently ran MiXCR on the PCR reads; one entry per CDR3 protein. This table holds some 14,000 distinct CDR3 sequences, roughly 26% found once.

This chain joins TRBV20-1 and TRBJ2-3; D perhaps matches TRBD2 (6 bases). The receptor was isolated from a human donor who had recovered from COVID-19. Sequenced material: CD4+ T cells from blood, cultured in vitro, taken after SARS-CoV-2 vaccination. In nucleotides, the CDR3 is TGCAGTGCTAACCAGTGGGAGGTCACAGATACGCAGTATTTT. Its protein is CSANQWEVTDTQYF.